These T cell receptor beta chains were read from a single sample in a study of cytomegalovirus exposure and HLA in healthy donors. Sequenced by immunoSEQ multiplex PCR; TCRdb stores in-frame clones only, minus some. This table has about 210,000 clones, approximately 81% appearing once. The sequenced sample consisted of PBMCs. The receptors were gathered from a girl aged 2 to 10 in good health and CMV-seronegative. Both conserved end residues are part of each CDR3. D genes are given only for firm matches. The size field is filled for only some rows; it gives once, few, many or a size class.

v_gene,j_gene,abundance,d_gene,CDR3nt,CDR3aa
TRBV27,TRBJ2-7,few,TRBD1,TGTGCCAGTTCCTACAGGGGAAGGGCCTACGAGCAGTACTTC,CASSYRGRAYEQYF
TRBV7-9,TRBJ2-7,NA,TRBD2,TGTGCCAGCAGCCTATCGGCTAGCGGGGTGGGGGAGCAGTACTTC,CASSLSASGVGEQYF
TRBV29-1,TRBJ1-2,NA,NA,TGCAGCGCTGCCAGGGGAGGGGTTAACTATGGCTACACCTTC,CSAARGGVNYGYTF
TRBV7-6,TRBJ2-1,NA,TRBD2,TGTGCCAGCAGCCTAGCGGGAGGGCCGAGAAATGAGCAGTTCTTC,CASSLAGGPRNEQFF
TRBV5-1,TRBJ1-4,NA,NA,TGCGCCAGCAGTACTTGGGCCGGCGAAAAACTGTTTTTT,CASSTWAGEKLFF
TRBV4-1,TRBJ2-5,NA,TRBD2,TGCGCCAGCAGCCCGCGGGGGAAGGAAGGGAGGGAGACCCAGTACTTC,CASSPRGKEGRETQYF
TRBV7-6,TRBJ2-1,NA,TRBD2,TGTGCCAGCAGCTTAGACGGGGGGTCCCGCAATGAGCAGTTCTTC,CASSLDGGSRNEQFF
TRBV19,TRBJ2-3,NA,NA,TGTGCCGCGGCGGATCCCACAGATACGCAGTATTTT,CAAADPTDTQYF
TRBV27,TRBJ1-1,once,NA,TGTGCCAGCAGTCCACCCACATGGGGGGGCGTCACTGAAGCTTTCTTT,CASSPPTWGGVTEAFF
TRBV20-1,TRBJ2-7,NA,NA,TGCAGTGCTAGAGAAAGACACGAGCAGTACTTC,CSARERHEQYF
TRBV30,TRBJ2-3,few,NA,TGTGCCTGGAGACCTCTAGGGACTAGCACAGATACGCAGTATTTT,CAWRPLGTSTDTQYF
TRBV5-1,TRBJ1-2,NA,NA,TGCGCCAGCAGCCCAGGTACCAGCTATGGCTACACCTTC,CASSPGTSYGYTF
TRBV19,TRBJ2-2,NA,TRBD2,TGTGCCAGTAGTCTACTAGCGGGAGTGGAAACCGGGGAGCTGTTTTTT,CASSLLAGVETGELFF
TRBV7-9,TRBJ2-1,NA,TRBD2,TGTGCCAGCAGCTTCTGGACTAGCGGGGGAAATGAGCAGTTCTTC,CASSFWTSGGNEQFF
TRBV7-6,TRBJ2-3,NA,TRBD2,TGTGCCAGCAGCTTTAGCGGGAGCACAGATACGCAGTATTTT,CASSFSGSTDTQYF
TRBV5-1,TRBJ1-4,NA,NA,TGCGCCAGCAGCTTGGGGCAGGGAATAGAAAAACTGTTTTTT,CASSLGQGIEKLFF